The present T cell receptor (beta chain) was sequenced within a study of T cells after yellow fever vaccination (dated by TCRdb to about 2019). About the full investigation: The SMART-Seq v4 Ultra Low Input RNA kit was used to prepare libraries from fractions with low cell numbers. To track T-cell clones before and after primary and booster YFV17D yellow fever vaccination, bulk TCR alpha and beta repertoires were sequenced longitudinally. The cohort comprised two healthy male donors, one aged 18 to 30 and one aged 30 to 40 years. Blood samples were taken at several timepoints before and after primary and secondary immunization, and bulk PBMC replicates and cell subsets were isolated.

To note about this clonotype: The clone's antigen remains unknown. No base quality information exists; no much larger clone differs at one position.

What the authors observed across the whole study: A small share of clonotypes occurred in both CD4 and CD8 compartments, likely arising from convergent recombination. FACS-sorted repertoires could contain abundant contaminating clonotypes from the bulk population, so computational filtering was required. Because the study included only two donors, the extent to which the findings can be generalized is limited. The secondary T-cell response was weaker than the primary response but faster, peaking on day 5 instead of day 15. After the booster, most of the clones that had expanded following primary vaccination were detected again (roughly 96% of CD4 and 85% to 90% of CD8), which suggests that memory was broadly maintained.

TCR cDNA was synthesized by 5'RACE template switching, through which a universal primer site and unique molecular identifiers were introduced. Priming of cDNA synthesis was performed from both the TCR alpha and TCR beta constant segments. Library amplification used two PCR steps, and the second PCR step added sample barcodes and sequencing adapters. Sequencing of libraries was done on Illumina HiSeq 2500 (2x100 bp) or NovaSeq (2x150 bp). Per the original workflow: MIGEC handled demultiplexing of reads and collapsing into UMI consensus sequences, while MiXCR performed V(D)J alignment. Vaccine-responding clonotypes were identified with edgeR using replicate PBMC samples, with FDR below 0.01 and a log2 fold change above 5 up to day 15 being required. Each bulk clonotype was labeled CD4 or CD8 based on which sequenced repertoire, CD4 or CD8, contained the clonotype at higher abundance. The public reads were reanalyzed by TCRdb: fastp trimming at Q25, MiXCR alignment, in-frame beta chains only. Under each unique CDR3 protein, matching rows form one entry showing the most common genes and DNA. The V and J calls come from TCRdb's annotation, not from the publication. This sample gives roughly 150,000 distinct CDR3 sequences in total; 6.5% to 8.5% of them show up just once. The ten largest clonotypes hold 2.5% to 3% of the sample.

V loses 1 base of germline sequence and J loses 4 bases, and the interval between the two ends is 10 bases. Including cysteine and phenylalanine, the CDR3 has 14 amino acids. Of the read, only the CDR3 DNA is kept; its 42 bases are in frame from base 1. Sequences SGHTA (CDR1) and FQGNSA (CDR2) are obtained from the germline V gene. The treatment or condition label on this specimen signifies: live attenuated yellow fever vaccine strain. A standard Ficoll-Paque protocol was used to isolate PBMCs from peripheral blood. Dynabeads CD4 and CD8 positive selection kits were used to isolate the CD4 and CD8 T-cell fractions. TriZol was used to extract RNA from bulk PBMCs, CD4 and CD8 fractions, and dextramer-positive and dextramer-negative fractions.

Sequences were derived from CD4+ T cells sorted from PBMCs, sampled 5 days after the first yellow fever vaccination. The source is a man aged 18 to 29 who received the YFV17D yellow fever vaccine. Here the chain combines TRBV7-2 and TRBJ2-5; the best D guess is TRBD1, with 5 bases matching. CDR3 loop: CASSLVQGIETQYF. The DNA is TGTGCCAGCAGCTTAGTGCAGGGTATAGAGACCCAGTACTTC.